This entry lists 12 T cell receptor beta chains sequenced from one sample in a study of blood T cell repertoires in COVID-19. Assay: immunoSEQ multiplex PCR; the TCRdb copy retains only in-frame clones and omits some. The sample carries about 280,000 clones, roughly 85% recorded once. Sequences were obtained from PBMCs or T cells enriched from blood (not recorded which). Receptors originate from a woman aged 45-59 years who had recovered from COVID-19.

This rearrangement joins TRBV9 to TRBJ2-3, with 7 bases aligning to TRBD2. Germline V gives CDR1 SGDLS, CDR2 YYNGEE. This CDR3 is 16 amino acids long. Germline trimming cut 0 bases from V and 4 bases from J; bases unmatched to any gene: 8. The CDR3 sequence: CASSVVAGAVSDTQYF. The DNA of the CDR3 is TGTGCCAGCAGCGTAGTTGCGGGAGCGGTATCAGATACGCAGTATTTT.

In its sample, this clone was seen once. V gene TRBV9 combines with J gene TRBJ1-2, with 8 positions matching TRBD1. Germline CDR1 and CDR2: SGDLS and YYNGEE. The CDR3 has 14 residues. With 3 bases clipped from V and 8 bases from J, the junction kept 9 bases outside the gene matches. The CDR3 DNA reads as TGTGCCAGCAGCGCAGGGGGCGCGCTGAAGGGCTACACCTTC. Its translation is CASSAGGALKGYTF.

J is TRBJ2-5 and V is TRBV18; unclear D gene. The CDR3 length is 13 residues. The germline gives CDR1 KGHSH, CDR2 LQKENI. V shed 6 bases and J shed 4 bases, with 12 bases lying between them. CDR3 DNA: TGTGCCAGCTCGCCAAGCCCCCCAGAGACCCAGTACTTC. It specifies CASSPSPPETQYF. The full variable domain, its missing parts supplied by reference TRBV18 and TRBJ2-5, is NAGVMQNPRHLVRRRGQEARLRCSPMKGHSHVYWYRQLPEEGLKFMVYLQKENIIDESGMPKERFSAEFPKEGPSILRIQQVVRGDSAAYFCASSPSPPETQYFGPGTRLLVL.

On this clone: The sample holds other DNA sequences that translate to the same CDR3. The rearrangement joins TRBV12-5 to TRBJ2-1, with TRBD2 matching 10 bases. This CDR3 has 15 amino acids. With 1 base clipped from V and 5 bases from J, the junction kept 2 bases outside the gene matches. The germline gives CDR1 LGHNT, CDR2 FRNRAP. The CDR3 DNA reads TGTGCTAGTGGTTTGGGACTAGCGGGCGACAATGAGCAGTTCTTC. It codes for CASGLGLAGDNEQFF.

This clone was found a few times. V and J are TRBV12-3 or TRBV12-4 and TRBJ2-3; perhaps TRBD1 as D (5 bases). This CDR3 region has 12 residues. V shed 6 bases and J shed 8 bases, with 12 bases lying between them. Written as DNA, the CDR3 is TGTGCCAGCAGCCCCAGGGTAGGTACGCAGTATTTT. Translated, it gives CASSPRVGTQYF.

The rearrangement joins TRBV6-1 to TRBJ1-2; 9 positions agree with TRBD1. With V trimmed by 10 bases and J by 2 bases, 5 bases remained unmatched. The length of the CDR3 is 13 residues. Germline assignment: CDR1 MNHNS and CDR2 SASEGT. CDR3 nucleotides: TGTGCCACCAACAGGGGGCTGAACTATGGCTACACCTTC. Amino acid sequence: CATNRGLNYGYTF.

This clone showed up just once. The CDR3 reads CASMVGLHNSPLHF. In nucleotides, the CDR3 is TGTGCCAGCATGGTGGGGCTGCATAATTCACCCCTCCACTTT. The chain employs TRBV27 and TRBJ1-6; tentatively, D is TRBD1 (5 bases). The CDR3 is 14 residues long. Trimming shortened V by 7 bases and J by 5 bases, and 12 bases separated the two germline ends. Germline CDR1 reads MNHEY; CDR2 reads SMNVEV (reference sequence).

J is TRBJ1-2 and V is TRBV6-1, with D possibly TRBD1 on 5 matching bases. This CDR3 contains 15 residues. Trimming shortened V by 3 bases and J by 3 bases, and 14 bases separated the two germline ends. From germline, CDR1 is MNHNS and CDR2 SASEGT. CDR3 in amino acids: CASSDLSGNDYGYTF. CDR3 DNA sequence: TGTGCCAGCAGTGATCTATCAGGGAACGACTATGGCTACACCTTC.

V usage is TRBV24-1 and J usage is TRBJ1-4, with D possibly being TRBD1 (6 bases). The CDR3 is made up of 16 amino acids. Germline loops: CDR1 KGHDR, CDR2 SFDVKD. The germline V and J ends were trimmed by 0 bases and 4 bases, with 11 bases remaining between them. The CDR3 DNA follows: TGTGCCACCAGTGATTTGCTGGGGGCAGGTAATGAAAAACTGTTTTTT. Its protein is CATSDLLGAGNEKLFF.

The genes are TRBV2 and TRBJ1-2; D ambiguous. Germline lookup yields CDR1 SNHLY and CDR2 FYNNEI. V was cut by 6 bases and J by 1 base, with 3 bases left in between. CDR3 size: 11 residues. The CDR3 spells CASSSNYGYTF. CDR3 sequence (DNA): TGTGCCAGCAGCAGTAACTATGGCTACACCTTC.

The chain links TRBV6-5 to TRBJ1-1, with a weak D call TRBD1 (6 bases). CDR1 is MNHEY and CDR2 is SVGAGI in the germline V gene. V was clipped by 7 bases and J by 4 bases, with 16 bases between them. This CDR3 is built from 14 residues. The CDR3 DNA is TGTGCCAGCAACGGCCGCTTAGGGGGCACTGAAGCTTTCTTT. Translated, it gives CASNGRLGGTEAFF.

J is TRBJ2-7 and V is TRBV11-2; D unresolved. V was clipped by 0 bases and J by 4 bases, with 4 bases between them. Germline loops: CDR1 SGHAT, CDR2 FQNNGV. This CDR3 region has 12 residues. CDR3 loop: CASSLERYEQYF. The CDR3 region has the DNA TGTGCCAGCAGCTTAGAGCGATACGAGCAGTACTTC.